Described below is a single T cell receptor beta chain sequence and its context. The antigen remains undetermined. All sorted populations exceeded 95% purity. This record comes from a study of beta chain features in type 1 diabetes. Overall study results and limits: Moderate yet significant TCRB CDR3 shortening was seen in Type 1 diabetes patients in all four CD4+ subsets. High-TCR-expressing cells could be over-represented by cDNA sequencing.

The CDR3 extends over 12 amino acids. The germline gives CDR1 SGHAT, CDR2 FQNNGV. With 3 bases removed from V and 9 bases from J, the gap between germline ends came to 11 bases. Investigators reverse transcribed all isolated RNA, so they sequenced expressed TCRB transcripts. Naive, central memory and regulatory T cell samples averaged about 3.57 million reads. Measured with immunoSEQ multiplex PCR; TCRdb has only the in-frame clones, and not every one. The data hold 300,000 to 400,000 clones, with around 10% observed a single time. The J gene is TRBJ1-1, the V gene TRBV11-2; a weak D match, TRBD1 (5 bases). The TCR was taken from a man younger than 40 with type 1 diabetes. The material sequenced was central memory CD4+ T cells from blood. The CDR3 loop is CASSFSREKAFF. The CDR3 nucleotides are TGTGCCAGCAGCTTTTCCAGGGAGAAAGCTTTCTTT.